This T cell receptor (beta chain) was identified during a study of blood T cell repertoires in COVID-19. Study context: COVID-19 samples from acute and convalescent phases originated in the United States, Italy and Spain. Nucleic acid was either cDNA or gDNA, and it came from T cells, B-cell-depleted T cells, or PBMCs.

Per the germline V gene, CDR1 is KGHDR and CDR2 is SFDVKD. V was pared by 8 bases and J by 8 bases, with 18 bases of the junction left unmatched. The CDR3 totals 18 residues. Per the authors' pipeline: Nucleated cell counts were estimated from reference gene primer amplification. Repertoires were generated with immunoSEQ multiplex PCR, while TCRdb's copy carries only in-frame clones and drops some. Clone size and the V and J calls come from that table; the DNA yielded D and trimming. The sample includes 250,000 or so clones, approximately 86% of them seen just once. The origin of this receptor is a man aged 35-49 years with active or convalescent COVID-19. Sequencing used peripheral blood. This sequence joins TRBV24-1 and TRBJ2-1, with TRBD2 identical over 12 bases. The CDR3 loop reads CATKTEPGLAGSMDEQFF. CDR3 sequence (DNA): TGTGCCACCAAGACAGAACCGGGACTAGCGGGCTCAATGGATGAGCAGTTCTTC.